This TCR beta chain originates from a study of early T cells in non-severe SARS-CoV-2 infection. Each CDR3 protein gets one entry after TCRdb re-called the 5' RACE reads with MiXCR. The sample comprises about 77,000 distinct CDR3 sequences, roughly 5.3% of which are singletons, and under 7.5% rests with the top ten. With 3 bases clipped from V and 7 bases from J, the junction kept 11 bases outside the gene matches. Germline-derived CDR1 and CDR2 are SGHKS and YYEKEE (reference sequence). This CDR3 spans 15 amino acids. The gene calls are TRBV5-5 and TRBJ2-7, with TRBD1 matching over 9 bases. This TCR was recovered from an adult who was a healthcare worker with PCR-confirmed SARS-CoV-2 infection or an uninfected control (not recorded which). The source was whole blood, collected at baseline. The CDR3 bases are TGTGCCAGCAGCTCGGGGGACAGGGTCTTGCGGGAGCAGTACTTC. This sequence encodes CASSSGDRVLREQYF.